This T cell receptor (beta chain) was sequenced during a study of blood T cell repertoires in COVID-19. Study background: Spain, Italy and the United States supplied samples that represented acute and convalescent COVID-19. In each case, the material was cDNA or gDNA derived from T cells, B-cell-depleted T cells, or PBMCs.

In the case of this clone: Other nucleotide sequences from this sample produce the same CDR3.

In the authors' methods: Using reference gene primer amplification, nucleated cell counts were estimated. The table came from immunoSEQ multiplex PCR; TCRdb's copy has only in-frame clones and leaves some out. That table gives V, J and clone size, and the DNA gave D and trimming. In the table there are 150,000 to 200,000 clones, 82% of which are singletons. Germline CDR1 and CDR2: SGDLS and YYNGEE. V was trimmed by 4 bases and J by 4 bases, leaving 15 bases between them. The CDR3 has 15 amino acids. This clonotype originated in a woman between 70 and 85 years old with acute or convalescent COVID-19. Sequencing used peripheral blood. This sequence joins TRBV9 and TRBJ1-3; the D gene is possibly TRBD1 (6 bases). In DNA form, the CDR3 reads TGTGCCAGCAGCAGGGGGGGAAATTCCGGAAACACCATATATTTT. It codes for CASSRGGNSGNTIYF.